This T cell receptor beta chain is drawn from a study of cytomegalovirus exposure and HLA in healthy donors. Overall study findings and caveats: A list of 164 TCR beta chains associated with cytomegalovirus was given.

Data came from immunoSEQ multiplex PCR; TCRdb stores just in-frame clones and leaves some out. The profile shows about 160,000 clones, 95% to 96% of them singletons. Comments on this clone: Its antigen is currently unknown.

The sequenced sample was PBMCs. The TCR was taken from a woman aged 18 to 35 in good health and CMV-seronegative.

This CDR3 reads CASSLGQGAGGNTIYF. In DNA, the CDR3 is TGCGCCAGCAGCTTGGGGCAGGGGGCAGGAGGAAACACCATATATTTT. The chain uses TRBV5-1 and TRBJ1-3, with TRBD1 matching over 8 bases. This CDR3 region has 16 residues. J was trimmed by 4 bases and V by 0 bases; bases with no gene match: 6. Looked up from germline, CDR1 is SGHRS and CDR2 is YFSETQ.